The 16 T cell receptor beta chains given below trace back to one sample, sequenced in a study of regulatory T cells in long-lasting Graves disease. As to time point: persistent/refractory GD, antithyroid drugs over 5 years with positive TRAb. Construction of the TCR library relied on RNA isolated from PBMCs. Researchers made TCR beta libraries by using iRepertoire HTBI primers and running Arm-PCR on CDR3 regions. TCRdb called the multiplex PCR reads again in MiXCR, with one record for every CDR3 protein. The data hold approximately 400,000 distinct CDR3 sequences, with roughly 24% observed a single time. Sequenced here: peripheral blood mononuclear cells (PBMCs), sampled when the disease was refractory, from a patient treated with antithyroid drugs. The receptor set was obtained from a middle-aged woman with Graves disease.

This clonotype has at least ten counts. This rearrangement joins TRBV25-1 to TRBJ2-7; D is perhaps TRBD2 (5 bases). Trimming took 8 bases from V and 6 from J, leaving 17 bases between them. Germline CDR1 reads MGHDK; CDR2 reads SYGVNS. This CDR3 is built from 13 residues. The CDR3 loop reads CASSSRQDSEQYF. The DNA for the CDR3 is TGTGCCAGCTCCTCTCGTCAGGACTCCGAGCAGTACTTC.

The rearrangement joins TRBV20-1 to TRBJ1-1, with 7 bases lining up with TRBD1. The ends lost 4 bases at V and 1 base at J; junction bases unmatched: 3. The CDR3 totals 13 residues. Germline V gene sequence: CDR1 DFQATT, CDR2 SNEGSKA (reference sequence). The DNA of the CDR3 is TGCAGTGCTACCAGGGGGGGGAACACTGAAGCTTTCTTT. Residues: CSATRGGNTEAFF.

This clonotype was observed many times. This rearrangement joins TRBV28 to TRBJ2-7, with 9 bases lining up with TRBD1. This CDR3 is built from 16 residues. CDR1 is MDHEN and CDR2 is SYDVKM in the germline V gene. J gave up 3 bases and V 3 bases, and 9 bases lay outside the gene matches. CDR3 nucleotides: TGTGCCAGCAGTTTCCCCCCACCGGGACAGGGCTACGAGCAGTACTTC. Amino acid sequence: CASSFPPPGQGYEQYF.

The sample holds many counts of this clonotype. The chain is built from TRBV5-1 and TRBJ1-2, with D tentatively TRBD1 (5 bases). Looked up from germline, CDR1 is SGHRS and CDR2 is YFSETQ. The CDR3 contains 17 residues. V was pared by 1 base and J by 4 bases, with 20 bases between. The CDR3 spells CASSLNGVEGPSYGYTF. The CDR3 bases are TGCGCCAGCAGCTTGAATGGTGTCGAGGGGCCCTCCTATGGCTACACCTTC.

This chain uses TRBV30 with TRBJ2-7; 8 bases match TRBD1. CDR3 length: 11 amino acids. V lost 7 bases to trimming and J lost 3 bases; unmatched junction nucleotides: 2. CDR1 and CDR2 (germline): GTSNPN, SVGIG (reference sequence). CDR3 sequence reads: CASGGHYEQYF. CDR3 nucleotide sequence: TGTGCCTCAGGGGGCCACTACGAGCAGTACTTC.

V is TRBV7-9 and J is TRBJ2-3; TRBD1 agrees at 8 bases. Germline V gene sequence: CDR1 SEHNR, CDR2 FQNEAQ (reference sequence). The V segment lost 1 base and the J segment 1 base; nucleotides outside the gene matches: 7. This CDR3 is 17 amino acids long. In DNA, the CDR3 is TGTGCCAGCAGCTTAGGTCAGACAGGGGCTCGCACAGATACGCAGTATTTT. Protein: CASSLGQTGARTDTQYF. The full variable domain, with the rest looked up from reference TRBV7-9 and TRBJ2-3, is DTGVSQNPRHKITKRGQNVTFRCDPISEHNRLYWYRQTLGQGPEFLTYFQNEAQLEKSRLLSDRFSAERPKGSFSTLEIQRTEQGDSAMYLCASSLGQTGARTDTQYFGPGTRLTVL.

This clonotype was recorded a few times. CDR3 residues: CAGSPGVSGNTIYF. CDR3 nucleotides: TGTGCCGGATCGCCGGGAGTCTCTGGAAACACCATATATTTT. The rearrangement uses TRBV2 and TRBJ1-3; D not certain. The V end was cut by 11 bases, the J end by 0 bases, with 14 bases between. The CDR3 extends over 14 amino acids. Germline CDR1 is SNHLY and CDR2 is FYNNEI. The complete variable domain, with remaining parts taken from reference TRBV2 and TRBJ1-3, reads EPEVTQTPSHQVTQMGQEVILRCVPISNHLYFYWYRQILGQKVEFLVSFYNNEISEKSEIFDDQFSVERPDGSNFTLKIRSTKLEDSAMYFCAGSPGVSGNTIYFGEGSWLTVV.

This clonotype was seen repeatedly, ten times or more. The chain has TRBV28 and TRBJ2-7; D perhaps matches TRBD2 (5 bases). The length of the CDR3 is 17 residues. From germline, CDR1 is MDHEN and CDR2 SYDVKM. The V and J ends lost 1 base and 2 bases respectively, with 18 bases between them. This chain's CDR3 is CASSLYLGSVGPYEQYF. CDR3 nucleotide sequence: TGTGCCAGCAGTTTATATCTAGGTAGCGTCGGACCCTACGAGCAGTACTTC.

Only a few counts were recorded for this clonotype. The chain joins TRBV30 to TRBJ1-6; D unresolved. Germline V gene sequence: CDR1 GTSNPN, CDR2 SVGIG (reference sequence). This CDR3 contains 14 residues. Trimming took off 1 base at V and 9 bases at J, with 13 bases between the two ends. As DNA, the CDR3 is TGTGCCTGGAGTGCGGACGCGCTTATTTCACCCCTCCACTTT. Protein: CAWSADALISPLHF.

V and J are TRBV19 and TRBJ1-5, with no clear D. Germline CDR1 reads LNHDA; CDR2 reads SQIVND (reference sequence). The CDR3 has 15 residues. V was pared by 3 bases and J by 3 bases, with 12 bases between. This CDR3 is CASSIDRRFNQPQHF. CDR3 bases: TGTGCCAGTAGTATCGATCGACGGTTCAATCAGCCCCAGCATTTT.

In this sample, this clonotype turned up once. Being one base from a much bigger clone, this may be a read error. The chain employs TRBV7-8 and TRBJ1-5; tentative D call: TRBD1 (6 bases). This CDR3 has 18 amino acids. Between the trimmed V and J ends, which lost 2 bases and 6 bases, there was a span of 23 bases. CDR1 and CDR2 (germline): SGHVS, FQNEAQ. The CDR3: CASSLYTHREGVRQPQHF. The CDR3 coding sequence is TGTGCCAGCAGCTTATACACCCACAGAGAGGGGGTGCGTCAGCCCCAGCATTTT. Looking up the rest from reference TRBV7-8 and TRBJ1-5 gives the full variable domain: GAGVSQSPRYKVAKRGQDVALRCDPISGHVSLFWYQQALGQGPEFLTYFQNEAQLDKSGLPSDRFFAERPEGSVSTLKIQRTQQEDSAVYLCASSLYTHREGVRQPQHFGDGTRLSIL.

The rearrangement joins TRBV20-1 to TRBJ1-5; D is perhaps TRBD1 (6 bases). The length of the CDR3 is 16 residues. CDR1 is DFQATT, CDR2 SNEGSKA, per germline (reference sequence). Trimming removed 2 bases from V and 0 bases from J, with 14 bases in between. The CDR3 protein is CSARTIEGVSNQPQHF. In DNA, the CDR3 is TGCAGTGCTAGAACTATCGAGGGGGTTAGCAATCAGCCCCAGCATTTT.

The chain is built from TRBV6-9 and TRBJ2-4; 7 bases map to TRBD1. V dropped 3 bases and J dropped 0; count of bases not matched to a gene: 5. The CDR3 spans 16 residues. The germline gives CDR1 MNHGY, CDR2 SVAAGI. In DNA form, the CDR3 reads TGTGCCAGCAGTTACCCAGGGGGTACAGCCAAAAACATTCAGTACTTC. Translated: CASSYPGGTAKNIQYF.

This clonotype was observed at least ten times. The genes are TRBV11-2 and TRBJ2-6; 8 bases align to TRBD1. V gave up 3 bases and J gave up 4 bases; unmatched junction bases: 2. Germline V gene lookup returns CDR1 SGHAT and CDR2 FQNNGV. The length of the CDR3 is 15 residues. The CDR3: CASSFQGAGANVLTF. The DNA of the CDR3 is TGTGCCAGCAGCTTCCAGGGGGCCGGGGCCAACGTCCTGACTTTC.

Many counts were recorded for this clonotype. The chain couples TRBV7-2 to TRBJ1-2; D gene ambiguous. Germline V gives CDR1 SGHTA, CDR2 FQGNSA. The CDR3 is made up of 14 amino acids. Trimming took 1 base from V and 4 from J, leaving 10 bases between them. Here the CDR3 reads CASSLDWATYGYTF. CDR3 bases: TGTGCCAGCAGCTTAGATTGGGCGACCTATGGCTACACCTTC.

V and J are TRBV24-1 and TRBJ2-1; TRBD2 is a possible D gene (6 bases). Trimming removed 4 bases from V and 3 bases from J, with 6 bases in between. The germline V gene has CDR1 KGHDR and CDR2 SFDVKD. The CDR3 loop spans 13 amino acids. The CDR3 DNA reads TGTGCCACCAGTGAGACTAGCTACAATGAGCAGTTCTTC. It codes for CATSETSYNEQFF.